This entry lists 7 T cell receptor beta chains sequenced from one sample in a study of regulatory T cells in long-lasting Graves disease. Researchers made TCR beta libraries by using iRepertoire HTBI primers and running Arm-PCR on CDR3 regions. TCRdb passed the multiplex PCR reads through MiXCR, listing each CDR3 protein once. The sample holds 650,000 to 700,000 distinct CDR3 sequences, 30% seen once. The sample's time point: persistent/refractory GD, antithyroid drugs over 5 years with positive TRAb. With RNA extracted from PBMCs as input, the TCR library was made. The sequenced sample was peripheral blood mononuclear cells (PBMCs), obtained when the disease was refractory, from a patient treated with antithyroid drugs. The receptor source for this set is a female donor with Graves disease.

The rearrangement uses TRBV14 and TRBJ1-6, with D maybe TRBD1 (5 bases). Trimming took 3 bases from V and 10 from J, leaving 13 bases between them. CDR1 is SGHDN, CDR2 FVKESK, per germline. The CDR3 length is 14 residues. CDR3 sequence reads: CASSHGGGPSPLHF. DNA of the CDR3: TGTGCCAGCAGCCATGGCGGGGGACCCTCACCCCTCCACTTT.

The genes are TRBV20-1 and TRBJ2-7; a possible D gene is TRBD2 (6 bases). V dropped 0 bases and J dropped 0 bases, with 18 bases sitting between them. The CDR3 contains 17 residues. The germline gives CDR1 DFQATT, CDR2 SNEGSKA (reference sequence). CDR3 sequence: CSARDTAGSLNSYEQYF. CDR3 sequence (DNA): TGCAGTGCTAGAGACACTGCGGGGTCACTCAACTCCTACGAGCAGTACTTC.

V usage is TRBV5-6 and J usage is TRBJ1-2; D is possibly TRBD1 (6 bases). The CDR3 length is 14 residues. CDR1 is SGHDT, CDR2 YYEEEE, per germline. Trimming took off 0 bases at V and 8 bases at J, with 14 bases between the two ends. CDR3 sequence: CASSLGRGQMGYTF. Here the CDR3 DNA reads TGTGCCAGCAGCTTGGGTAGGGGACAAATGGGCTACACCTTC.

V is TRBV12-5 and J is TRBJ2-7, with 8 bases that match TRBD1. V lost 3 bases to trimming and J lost 3 bases; unmatched junction nucleotides: 7. CDR3 size: 15 residues. Looked up from germline, CDR1 is LGHNT and CDR2 is FRNRAP. The chain's CDR3 is CASGFSGQVIYEQYF. The CDR3, as DNA: TGTGCTAGTGGTTTCTCGGGACAGGTAATCTACGAGCAGTACTTC.

J is TRBJ1-2 and V is TRBV29-1, with 8 bases that match TRBD1. Trimming cost V 3 bases and J 6 bases; bases outside gene matches: 6. The CDR3 extends over 13 amino acids. The V gene's germline CDR1 is SQVTM and CDR2 ANQGSEA. The CDR3 coding sequence is TGCAGCGTTGAGCGGACAGGGATGGATGGCTACACCTTC. Translating gives CSVERTGMDGYTF.

The rearrangement links TRBV6-1 to TRBJ1-1; D is unclear. Trimming took 5 bases from V and 0 from J, leaving 22 bases between them. This CDR3 has 18 amino acids. CDR1 is MNHNS and CDR2 is SASEGT in the germline V gene. The CDR3 coding sequence is TGTGCCAGCAGTCCTACAGTAACCGGGAGACTAATGAACACTGAAGCTTTCTTT. Residues: CASSPTVTGRLMNTEAFF.

The chain combines TRBV2 with TRBJ2-7; 7 bases are shared with TRBD2. The length of the CDR3 is 14 residues. CDR1 and CDR2 from the germline V gene are SNHLY and FYNNEI. V lost 8 bases and J lost 4; bases outside the gene matches: 11. CDR3 sequence (DNA): TGTGCCAGCGAGACTCCTAGCGGAGGGTACGAGCAGTACTTC. Protein sequence: CASETPSGGYEQYF.